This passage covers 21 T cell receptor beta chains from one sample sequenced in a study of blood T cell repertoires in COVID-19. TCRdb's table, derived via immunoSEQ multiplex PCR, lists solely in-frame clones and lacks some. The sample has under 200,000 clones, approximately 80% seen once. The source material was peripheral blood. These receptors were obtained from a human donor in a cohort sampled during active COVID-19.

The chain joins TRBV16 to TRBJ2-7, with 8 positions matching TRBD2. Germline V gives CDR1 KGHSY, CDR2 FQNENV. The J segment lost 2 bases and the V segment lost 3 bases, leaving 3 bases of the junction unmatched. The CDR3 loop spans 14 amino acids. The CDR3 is CASSHTSGAYEQYF. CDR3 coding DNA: TGTGCCAGCAGCCACACTAGCGGAGCCTACGAGCAGTACTTC.

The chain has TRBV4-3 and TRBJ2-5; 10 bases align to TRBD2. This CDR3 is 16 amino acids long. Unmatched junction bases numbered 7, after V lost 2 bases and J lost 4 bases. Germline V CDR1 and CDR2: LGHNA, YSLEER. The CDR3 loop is CASSQKPSGGGETQYF. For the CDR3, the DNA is TGCGCCAGCAGCCAAAAGCCCAGCGGGGGGGGAGAGACCCAGTACTTC.

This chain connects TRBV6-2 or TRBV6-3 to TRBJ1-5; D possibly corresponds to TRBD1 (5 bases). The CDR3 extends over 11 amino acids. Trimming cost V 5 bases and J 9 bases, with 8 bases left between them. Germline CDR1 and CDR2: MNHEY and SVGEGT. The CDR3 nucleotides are TGTGCCAGCAGTCGGGGGTGGCCCCAGCATTTT. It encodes CASSRGWPQHF.

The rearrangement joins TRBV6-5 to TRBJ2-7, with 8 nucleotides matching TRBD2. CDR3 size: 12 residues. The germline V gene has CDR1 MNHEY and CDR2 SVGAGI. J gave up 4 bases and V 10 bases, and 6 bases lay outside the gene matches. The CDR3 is CATREGQYEQYF. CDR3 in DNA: TGTGCCACTCGGGAGGGCCAATACGAGCAGTACTTC.

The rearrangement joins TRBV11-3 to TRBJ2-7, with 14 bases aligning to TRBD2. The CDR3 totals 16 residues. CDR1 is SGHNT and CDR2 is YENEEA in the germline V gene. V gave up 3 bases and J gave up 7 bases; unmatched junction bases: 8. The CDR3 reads CASSLGTSGGQAEQYF. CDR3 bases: TGTGCCAGCAGCTTGGGGACTAGCGGGGGACAGGCGGAGCAGTACTTC.

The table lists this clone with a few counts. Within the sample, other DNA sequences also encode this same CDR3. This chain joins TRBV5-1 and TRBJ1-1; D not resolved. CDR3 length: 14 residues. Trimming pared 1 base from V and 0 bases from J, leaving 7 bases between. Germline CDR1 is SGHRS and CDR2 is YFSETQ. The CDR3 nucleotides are TGCGCCAGCAGCTTGTCGGGGATGAACACTGAAGCTTTCTTT. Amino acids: CASSLSGMNTEAFF.

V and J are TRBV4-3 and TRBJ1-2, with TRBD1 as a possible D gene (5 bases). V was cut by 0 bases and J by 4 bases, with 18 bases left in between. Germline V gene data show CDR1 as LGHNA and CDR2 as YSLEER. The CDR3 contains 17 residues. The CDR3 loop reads CASSQDKGTFPPYGYTF. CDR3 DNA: TGCGCCAGCAGCCAAGATAAAGGGACTTTTCCCCCCTATGGCTACACCTTC.

CDR3 amino acids: CASSSGGRVVGTEAFF. The DNA of the CDR3 is TGCGCCAGCAGCTCAGGGGGGCGGGTGGTAGGCACTGAAGCTTTCTTT. The rearrangement joins TRBV4-3 to TRBJ1-1; 7 bases align to TRBD1. CDR3 length equals 16 residues. Germline V gene sequence: CDR1 LGHNA, CDR2 YSLEER. The trim removed 5 bases at V and 4 bases at J, leaving 13 bases unmatched.

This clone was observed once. CDR3 coding DNA: TGTGCCAGCAGTTACAGGAGGAACACTGAAGCTTTCTTT. The encoded protein is CASSYRRNTEAFF. V gene TRBV6-6 combines with J gene TRBJ1-1; no reliable D call. V was pared by 2 bases and J by 1 base, with 5 bases between. Looked up from germline, CDR1 is MNHNY and CDR2 is SVGAGI (reference sequence). The CDR3 has 13 amino acids.

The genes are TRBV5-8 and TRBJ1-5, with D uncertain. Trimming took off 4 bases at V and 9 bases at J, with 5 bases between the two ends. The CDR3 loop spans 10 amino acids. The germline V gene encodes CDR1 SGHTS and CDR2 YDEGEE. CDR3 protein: CASSPGPQHF. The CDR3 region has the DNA TGTGCCAGCAGCCCCGGGCCCCAGCATTTT.

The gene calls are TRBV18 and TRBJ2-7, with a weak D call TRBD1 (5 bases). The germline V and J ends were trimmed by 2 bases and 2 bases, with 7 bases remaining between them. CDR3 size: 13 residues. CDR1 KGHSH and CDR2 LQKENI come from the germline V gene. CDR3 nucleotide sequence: TGTGCCAGCTCACCAAGGACACCCTACGAGCAGTACTTC. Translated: CASSPRTPYEQYF.

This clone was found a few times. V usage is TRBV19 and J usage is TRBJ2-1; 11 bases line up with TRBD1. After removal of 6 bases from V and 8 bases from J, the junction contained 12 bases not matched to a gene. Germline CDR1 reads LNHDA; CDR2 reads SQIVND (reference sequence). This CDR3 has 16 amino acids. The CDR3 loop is CASSWDRGYLRDEQFF. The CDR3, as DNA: TGTGCCAGTAGCTGGGACAGGGGGTACCTTAGGGATGAGCAGTTCTTC.

For the CDR3, the DNA is TGTGCCAGCTCACCACCACAGGGTTTTAGCAATCAGCCCCAGCATTTT. Translation: CASSPPQGFSNQPQHF. This chain joins TRBV18 and TRBJ1-5; tentative D call: TRBD1 (6 bases). The CDR3 runs 16 residues. Germline V CDR1 and CDR2: KGHSH, LQKENI. V was pared by 0 bases and J by 0 bases, with 9 bases between.

CDR3 sequence: CASSFKREGSYEQYF. CDR3 DNA sequence: TGTGCCAGCAGTTTCAAACGGGAGGGTTCCTACGAGCAGTACTTC. The chain links TRBV27 to TRBJ2-7; 8 nucleotides line up with TRBD2. CDR3 length: 15 residues. In germline, CDR1 is MNHEY, CDR2 SMNVEV (reference sequence). Losses at the gene ends were 3 bases for V and 1 base for J; bases not matched to a gene: 5.

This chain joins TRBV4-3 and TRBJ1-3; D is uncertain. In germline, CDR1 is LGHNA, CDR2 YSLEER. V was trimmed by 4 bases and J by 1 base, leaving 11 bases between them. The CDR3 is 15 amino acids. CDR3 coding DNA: TGCGCCAGCAGCCTAGGAAGCGCATCTGGAAACACCATATATTTT. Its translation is CASSLGSASGNTIYF.

The DNA of the CDR3 is TGTGCCAGCAGCCCCGACAGGGGGCCCTCCTACGAGCAGTACTTC. It is translated as CASSPDRGPSYEQYF. The rearrangement uses TRBV6-2 or TRBV6-3 and TRBJ2-7, with 10 bases aligning to TRBD1. In germline, CDR1 is MNHEY, CDR2 SVGEGT. This CDR3 comprises 15 residues. The V and J ends lost 6 bases and 0 bases, in that order; junction bases with no gene match: 5.

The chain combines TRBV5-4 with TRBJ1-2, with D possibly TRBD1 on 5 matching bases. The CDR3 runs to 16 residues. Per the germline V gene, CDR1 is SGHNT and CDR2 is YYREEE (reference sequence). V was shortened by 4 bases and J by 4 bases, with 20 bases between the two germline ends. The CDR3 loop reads CASSAPGVERAYGYTF. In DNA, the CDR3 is TGTGCCAGCAGCGCACCGGGGGTGGAAAGGGCCTATGGCTACACCTTC.

In DNA, the CDR3 is TGTGCCAGCAGCTTAGGGGCAAGCGGGAGGCCTAGCACAGATACGCAGTATTTT. As protein: CASSLGASGRPSTDTQYF. The rearrangement uses TRBV7-9 and TRBJ2-3; 9 nucleotides line up with TRBD2. The germline gives CDR1 SEHNR, CDR2 FQNEAQ (reference sequence). CDR3 length: 18 residues. The trim removed 1 base at V and 0 bases at J, leaving 8 bases unmatched.

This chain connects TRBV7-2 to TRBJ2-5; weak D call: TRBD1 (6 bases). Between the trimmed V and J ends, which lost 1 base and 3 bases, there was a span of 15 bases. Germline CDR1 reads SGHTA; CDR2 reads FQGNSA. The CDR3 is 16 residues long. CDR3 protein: CASSLVQGLKEETQYF. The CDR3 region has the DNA TGTGCCAGCAGCTTAGTTCAGGGGCTGAAAGAAGAGACCCAGTACTTC.

CDR3 in amino acids: CASSQHLTSGPSSYNEQFF. The CDR3 coding sequence is TGTGCCAGCAGCCAACACCTGACTAGCGGCCCGAGCTCCTACAATGAGCAGTTCTTC. The rearrangement links TRBV5-8 to TRBJ2-1; 9 nucleotides match TRBD2. The CDR3 length is 19 residues. With 4 bases clipped from V and 0 bases from J, the junction kept 14 bases outside the gene matches. CDR1 is SGHTS and CDR2 is YDEGEE in the germline V gene.

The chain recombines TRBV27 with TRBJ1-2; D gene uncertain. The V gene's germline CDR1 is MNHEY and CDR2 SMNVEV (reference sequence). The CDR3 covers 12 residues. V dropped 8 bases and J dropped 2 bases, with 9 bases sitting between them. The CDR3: CASRDTNYGYTF. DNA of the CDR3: TGTGCCAGCCGAGACACGAACTATGGCTACACCTTC.